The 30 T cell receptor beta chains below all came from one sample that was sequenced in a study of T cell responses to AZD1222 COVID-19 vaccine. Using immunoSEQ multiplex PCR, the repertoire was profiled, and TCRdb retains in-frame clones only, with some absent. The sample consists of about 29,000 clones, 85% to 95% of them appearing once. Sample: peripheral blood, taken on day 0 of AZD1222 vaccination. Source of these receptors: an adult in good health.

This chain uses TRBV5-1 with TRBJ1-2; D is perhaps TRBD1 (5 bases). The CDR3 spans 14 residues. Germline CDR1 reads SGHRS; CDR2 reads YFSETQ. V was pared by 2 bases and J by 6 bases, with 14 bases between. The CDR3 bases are TGCGCCAGCAGCTTCCAGGACGGAGGGGATGGCTACACCTTC. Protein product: CASSFQDGGDGYTF. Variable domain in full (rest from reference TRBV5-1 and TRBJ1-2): KAGVTQTPRYLIKTRGQQVTLSCSPISGHRSVSWYQQTPGQGLQFLFEYFSETQRNKGNFPGRFSGRQFSNSRSEMNVSTLELGDSALYLCASSFQDGGDGYTFGSGTRLTVV.

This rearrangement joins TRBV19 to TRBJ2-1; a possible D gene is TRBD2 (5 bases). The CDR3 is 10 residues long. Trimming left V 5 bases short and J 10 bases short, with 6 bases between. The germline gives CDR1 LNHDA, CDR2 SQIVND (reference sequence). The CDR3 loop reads CASSSGEQFF. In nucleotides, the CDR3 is TGTGCCAGTAGTTCGGGGGAGCAGTTCTTC.

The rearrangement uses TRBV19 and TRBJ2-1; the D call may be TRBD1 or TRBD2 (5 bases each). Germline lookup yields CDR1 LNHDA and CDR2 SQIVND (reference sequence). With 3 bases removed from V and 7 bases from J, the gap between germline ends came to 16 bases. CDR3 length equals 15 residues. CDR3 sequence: CASSMGRGLRNEQFF. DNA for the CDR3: TGTGCCAGTAGTATGGGACGGGGCCTAAGGAATGAGCAGTTCTTC.

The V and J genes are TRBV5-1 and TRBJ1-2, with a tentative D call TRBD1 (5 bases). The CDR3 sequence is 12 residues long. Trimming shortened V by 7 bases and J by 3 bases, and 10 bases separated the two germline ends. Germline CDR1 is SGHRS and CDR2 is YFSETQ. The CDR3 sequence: CASPRADYGYTF. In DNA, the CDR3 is TGCGCCAGCCCCAGGGCGGACTATGGCTACACCTTC.

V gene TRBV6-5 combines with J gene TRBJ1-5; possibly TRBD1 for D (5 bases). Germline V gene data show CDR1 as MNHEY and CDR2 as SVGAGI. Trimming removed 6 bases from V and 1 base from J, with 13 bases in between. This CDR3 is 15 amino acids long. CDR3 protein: CASRRQTGSNQPQHF. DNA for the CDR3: TGTGCCAGCAGACGACAGACTGGGAGCAATCAGCCCCAGCATTTT.

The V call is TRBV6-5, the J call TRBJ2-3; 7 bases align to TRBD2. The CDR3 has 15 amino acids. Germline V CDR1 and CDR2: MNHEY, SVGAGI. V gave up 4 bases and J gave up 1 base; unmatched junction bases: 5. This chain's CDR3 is CASSSSSGGTDTQYF. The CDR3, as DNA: TGTGCCAGCAGTTCTTCTAGCGGAGGCACAGATACGCAGTATTTT.

This CDR3 is CASSRGESDTIYF. In DNA, the CDR3 is TGTGCCAGTAGTAGGGGGGAATCAGACACCATATATTTT. The rearrangement links TRBV19 to TRBJ1-3, with D possibly matching TRBD1 (5 bases). The V end lost 4 bases, the J end lost 8 bases, and 12 bases lay between the germline ends. Per the germline V gene, CDR1 is LNHDA and CDR2 is SQIVND (reference sequence). The length of the CDR3 is 13 residues.

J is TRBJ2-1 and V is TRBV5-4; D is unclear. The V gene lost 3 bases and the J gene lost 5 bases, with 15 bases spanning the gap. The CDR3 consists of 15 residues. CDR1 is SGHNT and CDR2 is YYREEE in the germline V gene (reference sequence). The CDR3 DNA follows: TGTGCCAGCAGCTCGGAGATACACGCCAACAATGAGCAGTTCTTC. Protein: CASSSEIHANNEQFF.

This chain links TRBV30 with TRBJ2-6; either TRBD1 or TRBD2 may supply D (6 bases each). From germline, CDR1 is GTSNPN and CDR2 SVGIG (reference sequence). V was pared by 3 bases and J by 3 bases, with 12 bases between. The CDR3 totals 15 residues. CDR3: CAWRLGGLGANVLTF. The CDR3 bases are TGTGCCTGGAGACTAGGGGGGCTTGGGGCCAACGTCCTGACTTTC. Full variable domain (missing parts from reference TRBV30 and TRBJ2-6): SQTIHQWPATLVQPVGSPLSLECTVEGTSNPNLYWYRQAAGRGLQLLFYSVGIGQISSEVPQNLSASRPQDRQFILSSKKLLLSDSGFYLCAWRLGGLGANVLTFGAGSRLTVL.

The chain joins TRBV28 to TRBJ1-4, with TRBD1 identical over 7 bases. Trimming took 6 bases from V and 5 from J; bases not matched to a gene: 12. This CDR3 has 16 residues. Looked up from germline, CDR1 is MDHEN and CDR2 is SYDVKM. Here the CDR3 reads CASSQYRGLTNEKLFF. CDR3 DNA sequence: TGTGCCAGCAGCCAGTACAGGGGCCTGACAAATGAAAAACTGTTTTTT.

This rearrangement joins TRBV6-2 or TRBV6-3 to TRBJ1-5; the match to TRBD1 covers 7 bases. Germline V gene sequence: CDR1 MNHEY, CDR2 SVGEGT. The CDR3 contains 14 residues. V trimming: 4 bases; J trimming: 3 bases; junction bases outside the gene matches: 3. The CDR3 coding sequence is TGTGCCAGCAGTTTCAGGGGGATCAATCAGCCCCAGCATTTT. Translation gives CASSFRGINQPQHF.

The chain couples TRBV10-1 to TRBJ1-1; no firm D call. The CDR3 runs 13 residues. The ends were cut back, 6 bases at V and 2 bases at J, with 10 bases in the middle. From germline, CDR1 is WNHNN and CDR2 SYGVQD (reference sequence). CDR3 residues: CASRVSKNTEAFF. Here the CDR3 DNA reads TGCGCCAGCAGGGTCAGCAAAAACACTGAAGCTTTCTTT.

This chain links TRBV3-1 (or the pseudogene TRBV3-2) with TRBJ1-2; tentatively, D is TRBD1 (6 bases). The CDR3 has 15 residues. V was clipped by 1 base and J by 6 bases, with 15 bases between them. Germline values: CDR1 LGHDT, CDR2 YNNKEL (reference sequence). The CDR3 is CASSQAEAGAHGYTF. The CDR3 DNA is TGTGCCAGCAGCCAAGCCGAGGCAGGGGCGCATGGCTACACCTTC.

DNA for the CDR3: TGTGCCAGCAGACAGGACAGGGACACTGAAGCTTTCTTT. Translating it yields CASRQDRDTEAFF. The chain links TRBV7-9 to TRBJ1-1; 8 bases are shared with TRBD1. The junction had 3 bases not matched to a gene; V was cut back by 6 bases and J by 3 bases. The CDR3 consists of 13 residues. The germline V gene has CDR1 SEHNR and CDR2 FQNEAQ (reference sequence).

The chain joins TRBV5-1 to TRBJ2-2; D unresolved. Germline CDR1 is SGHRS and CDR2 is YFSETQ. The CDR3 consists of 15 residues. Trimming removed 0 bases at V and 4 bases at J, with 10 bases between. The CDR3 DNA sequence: TGCGCCAGCAGCTTGGGTGCTGCTTCCACCGGGGAGCTGTTTTTT. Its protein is CASSLGAASTGELFF.

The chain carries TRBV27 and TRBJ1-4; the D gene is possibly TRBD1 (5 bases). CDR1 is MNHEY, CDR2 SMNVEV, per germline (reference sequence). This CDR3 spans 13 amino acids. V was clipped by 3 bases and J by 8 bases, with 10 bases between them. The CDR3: CASSFRAVEKLFF. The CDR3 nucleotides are TGTGCCAGCAGTTTCAGGGCAGTCGAAAAACTGTTTTTT.

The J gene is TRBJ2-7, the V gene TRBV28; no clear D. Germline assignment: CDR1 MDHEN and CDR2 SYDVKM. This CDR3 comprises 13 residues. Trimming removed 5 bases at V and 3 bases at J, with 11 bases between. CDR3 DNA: TGTGCCAGCAGTCCTGGACCTCACTACGAGCAGTACTTC. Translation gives CASSPGPHYEQYF.

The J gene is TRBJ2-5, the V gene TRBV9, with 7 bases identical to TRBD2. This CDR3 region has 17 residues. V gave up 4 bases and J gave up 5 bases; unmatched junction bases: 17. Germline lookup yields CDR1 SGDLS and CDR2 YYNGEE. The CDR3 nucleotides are TGTGCCAGCAGCACACTGGGACTAAGGGGCGTTTTGGAGACCCAGTACTTC. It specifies CASSTLGLRGVLETQYF.

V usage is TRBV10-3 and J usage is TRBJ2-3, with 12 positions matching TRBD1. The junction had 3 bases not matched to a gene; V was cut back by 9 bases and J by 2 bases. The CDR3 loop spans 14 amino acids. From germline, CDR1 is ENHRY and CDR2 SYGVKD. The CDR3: CAIGTGGNTDTQYF. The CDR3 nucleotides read TGTGCCATTGGGACAGGGGGCAACACAGATACGCAGTATTTT.

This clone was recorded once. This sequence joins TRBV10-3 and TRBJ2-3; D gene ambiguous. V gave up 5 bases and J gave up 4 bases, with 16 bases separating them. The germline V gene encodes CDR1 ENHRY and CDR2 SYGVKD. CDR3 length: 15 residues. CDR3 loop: CAISLDLASADTQYF. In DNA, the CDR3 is TGTGCCATCAGTCTAGATTTAGCCAGCGCAGATACGCAGTATTTT.

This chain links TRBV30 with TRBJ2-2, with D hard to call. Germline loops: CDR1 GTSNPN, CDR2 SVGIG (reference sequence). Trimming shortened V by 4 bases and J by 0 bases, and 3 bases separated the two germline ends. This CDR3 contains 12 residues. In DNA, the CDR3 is TGTGCCTGGACAGCGAACACCGGGGAGCTGTTTTTT. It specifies CAWTANTGELFF.

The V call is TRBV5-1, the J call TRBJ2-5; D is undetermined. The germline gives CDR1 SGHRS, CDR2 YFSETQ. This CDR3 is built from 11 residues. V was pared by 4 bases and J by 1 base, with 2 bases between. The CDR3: CASSVQETQYF. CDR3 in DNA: TGCGCCAGCAGCGTCCAAGAGACCCAGTACTTC.

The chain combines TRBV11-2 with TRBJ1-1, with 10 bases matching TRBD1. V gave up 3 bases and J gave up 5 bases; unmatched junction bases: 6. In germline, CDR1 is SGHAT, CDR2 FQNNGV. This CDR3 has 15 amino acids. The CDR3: CASSFSGTGDTEAFF. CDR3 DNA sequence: TGTGCCAGCAGCTTCTCCGGGACAGGGGATACTGAAGCTTTCTTT.

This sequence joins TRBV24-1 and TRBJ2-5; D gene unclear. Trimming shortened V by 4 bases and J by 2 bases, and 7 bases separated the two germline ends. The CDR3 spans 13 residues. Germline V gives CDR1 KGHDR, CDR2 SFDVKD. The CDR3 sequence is CATSDGPQETQYF. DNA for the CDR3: TGTGCCACCAGTGACGGGCCGCAAGAGACCCAGTACTTC.

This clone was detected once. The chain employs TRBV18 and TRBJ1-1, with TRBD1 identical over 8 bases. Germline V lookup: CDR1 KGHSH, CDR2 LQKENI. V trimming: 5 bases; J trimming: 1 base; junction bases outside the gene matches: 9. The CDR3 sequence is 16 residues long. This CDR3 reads CASSVDRVGGNTEAFF. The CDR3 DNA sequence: TGTGCCAGCTCAGTGGACAGGGTCGGTGGGAACACTGAAGCTTTCTTT.

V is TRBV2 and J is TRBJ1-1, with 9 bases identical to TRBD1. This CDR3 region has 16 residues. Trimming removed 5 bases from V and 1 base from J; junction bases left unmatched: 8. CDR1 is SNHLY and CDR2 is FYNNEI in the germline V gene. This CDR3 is CASSSSMGQGNTEAFF. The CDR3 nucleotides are TGTGCCAGCAGTTCAAGCATGGGACAGGGGAACACTGAAGCTTTCTTT.

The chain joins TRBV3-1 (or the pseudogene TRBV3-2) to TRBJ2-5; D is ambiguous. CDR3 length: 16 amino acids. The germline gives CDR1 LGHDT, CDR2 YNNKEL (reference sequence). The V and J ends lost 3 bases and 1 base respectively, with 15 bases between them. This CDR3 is CASSHPDIYLQETQYF. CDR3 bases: TGTGCCAGCAGCCATCCTGACATTTACCTCCAAGAGACCCAGTACTTC.

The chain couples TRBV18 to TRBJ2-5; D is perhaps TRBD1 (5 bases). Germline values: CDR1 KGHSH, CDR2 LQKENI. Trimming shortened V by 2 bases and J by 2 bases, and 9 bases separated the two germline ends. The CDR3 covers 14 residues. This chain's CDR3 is CASSPRAGQETQYF. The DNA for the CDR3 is TGTGCCAGCTCACCAAGGGCAGGGCAAGAGACCCAGTACTTC. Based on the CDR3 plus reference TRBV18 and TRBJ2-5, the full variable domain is NAGVMQNPRHLVRRRGQEARLRCSPMKGHSHVYWYRQLPEEGLKFMVYLQKENIIDESGMPKERFSAEFPKEGPSILRIQQVVRGDSAAYFCASSPRAGQETQYFGPGTRLLVL.

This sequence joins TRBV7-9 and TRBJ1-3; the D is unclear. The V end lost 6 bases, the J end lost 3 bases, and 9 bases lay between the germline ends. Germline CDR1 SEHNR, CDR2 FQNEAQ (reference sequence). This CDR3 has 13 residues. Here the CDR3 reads CASRSGGGNTIYF. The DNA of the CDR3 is TGTGCCAGCAGGTCCGGTGGTGGAAACACCATATATTTT.

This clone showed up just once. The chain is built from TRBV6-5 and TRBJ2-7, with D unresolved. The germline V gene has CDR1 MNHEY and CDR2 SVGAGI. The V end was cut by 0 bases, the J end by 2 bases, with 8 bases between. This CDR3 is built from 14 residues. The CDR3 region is CASSYSFGAYEQYF. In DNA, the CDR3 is TGTGCCAGCAGTTACTCGTTTGGAGCCTACGAGCAGTACTTC.